This T cell receptor beta chain was sequenced in a study of cytomegalovirus exposure and HLA in healthy donors. Germline V gene sequence: CDR1 KGHSH, CDR2 LQKENI. Trimming shortened V by 4 bases and J by 4 bases, and 12 bases separated the two germline ends. CDR3 length: 14 amino acids. The PCR employed 60 Vbeta primers together with 13 Jbeta primers. Only in-frame clones appear in the TCRdb table, and some are missing; sequencing was by immunoSEQ multiplex PCR. The sample consists of fewer than 65,000 clones, over 80% of them appearing once. Source material: PBMCs. The origin of this receptor is a man aged 25-45 years in good health and CMV-seronegative. The V gene is TRBV18, the J gene TRBJ2-3; a weak D match, TRBD1 (5 bases). The CDR3 reads CASSQYRHPDTQYF. The CDR3 DNA is TGTGCCAGCTCACAATACAGGCATCCAGATACGCAGTATTTT.